The rows below give T cell receptor beta chains drawn from one sample of a study of PD-1 blockade in mismatch repair-deficient tumors. Assay: immunoSEQ multiplex PCR; the TCRdb copy retains only in-frame clones and omits some. This sample has about 25,000 clones, with around 84% found just once. Material: PBMCs, obtained before pembrolizumab treatment. The receptors derive from an adult with mismatch repair-deficient cancer. Each CDR3 is given with its conserved first and last residue. D genes are given only for firm matches. The size of a clone is reported for some rows only, either as once, few or many, or as a class for expanded clones.

j_call: TRBJ2-1; v_call: TRBV6-6; d_call: TRBD2; clone_size: .; cdr3_aa: CASSTGRGRAEEQFF; cdr3_nt: TGTGCCAGCAGCACGGGGCGCGGGAGGGCCGAGGAGCAGTTCTTC
j_call: TRBJ2-5; v_call: TRBV11-2; d_call: TRBD2; clone_size: .; cdr3_aa: CASSLGLAGGGETQYF; cdr3_nt: TGTGCCAGCAGCTTAGGACTAGCGGGAGGAGGAGAGACCCAGTACTTC
j_call: TRBJ2-7; v_call: TRBV19; d_call: TRBD2; clone_size: .; cdr3_aa: CASSMTSGSYEQYF; cdr3_nt: TGTGCCAGTAGTATGACTAGCGGGAGTTACGAGCAGTACTTC
j_call: TRBJ2-7; v_call: TRBV28; d_call: TRBD1; clone_size: .; cdr3_aa: CASSKQGASGYEQYF; cdr3_nt: TGTGCCAGCAGCAAACAGGGGGCTTCTGGCTACGAGCAGTACTTC
j_call: TRBJ1-5; v_call: TRBV15; d_call: TRBD1; clone_size: .; cdr3_aa: CATSRPGTGTGGTQPQHF; cdr3_nt: TGTGCCACCAGCAGACCGGGGACCGGGACAGGGGGGACCCAGCCCCAGCATTTT
j_call: TRBJ1-3; v_call: TRBV7-2; d_call: .; clone_size: .; cdr3_aa: CASSLQGNTIYF; cdr3_nt: TGTGCCAGCAGCTTACAAGGAAACACCATATATTTT
j_call: TRBJ1-1; v_call: TRBV9; d_call: TRBD1; clone_size: .; cdr3_aa: CASSVTGALLTEAFF; cdr3_nt: TGTGCCAGCAGCGTCACAGGGGCCCTCCTCACTGAAGCTTTCTTT
j_call: TRBJ1-6; v_call: TRBV5-1; d_call: .; clone_size: .; cdr3_aa: CASSPTRQDSSPLHF; cdr3_nt: TGCGCCAGCAGCCCCACGAGACAGGACAGTTCACCCCTCCACTTT
j_call: TRBJ1-2; v_call: TRBV11-3; d_call: .; clone_size: .; cdr3_aa: CASSLDGGHPYGYTF; cdr3_nt: TGTGCCAGCAGCTTAGATGGAGGGCACCCATATGGCTACACCTTC
j_call: TRBJ2-5; v_call: TRBV14; d_call: TRBD2; clone_size: .; cdr3_aa: CASSQEAPRLAGEETQYF; cdr3_nt: TGTGCCAGCAGCCAAGAAGCCCCCCGGCTAGCGGGAGAAGAGACCCAGTACTTC
j_call: TRBJ2-7; v_call: TRBV11-2; d_call: .; clone_size: .; cdr3_aa: CASSRLGGEGYEQYF; cdr3_nt: TGTGCCAGCAGCCGCCTCGGGGGAGAAGGCTACGAGCAGTACTTC
j_call: TRBJ1-2; v_call: TRBV29-1; d_call: .; clone_size: .; cdr3_aa: CSAPDGYTF; cdr3_nt: TGCAGCGCTCCGGATGGCTACACCTTC
j_call: TRBJ2-1; v_call: TRBV2; d_call: .; clone_size: few; cdr3_aa: CASSVERENEQFF; cdr3_nt: TGTGCCAGCAGTGTTGAACGGGAGAATGAGCAGTTCTTC
j_call: TRBJ1-4; v_call: TRBV19; d_call: TRBD1; clone_size: .; cdr3_aa: CASSRNRGSQEKLFF; cdr3_nt: TGTGCCAGTAGTAGAAACAGGGGATCGCAAGAAAAACTGTTTTTT
j_call: TRBJ2-3; v_call: TRBV19; d_call: TRBD2; clone_size: .; cdr3_aa: CASSPGLAGGPDTQYF; cdr3_nt: TGTGCCAGTAGCCCAGGGCTAGCGGGAGGCCCAGATACGCAGTATTTT
j_call: TRBJ2-1; v_call: TRBV19; d_call: .; clone_size: .; cdr3_aa: CASSPTQDEQFF; cdr3_nt: TGTGCCAGTAGCCCAACGCAGGATGAGCAGTTCTTC
j_call: TRBJ2-3; v_call: TRBV6-6; d_call: TRBD1; clone_size: once; cdr3_aa: CASSSRGQGFSDTQYF; cdr3_nt: TGTGCCAGCAGTTCGAGGGGACAGGGGTTTTCAGATACGCAGTATTTT
j_call: TRBJ2-5; v_call: TRBV18; d_call: .; clone_size: .; cdr3_aa: CASSPGTGWQKTQYF; cdr3_nt: TGTGCCAGCTCACCTGGAACAGGGTGGCAAAAGACCCAGTACTTC
j_call: TRBJ2-1; v_call: TRBV5-1; d_call: TRBD2; clone_size: .; cdr3_aa: CASSRSGTSLGQFF; cdr3_nt: TGCGCCAGCAGCAGATCCGGGACTAGCCTCGGGCAGTTCTTC
j_call: TRBJ1-2; v_call: TRBV28; d_call: TRBD1; clone_size: .; cdr3_aa: CASSLTGEYGYTF; cdr3_nt: TGTGCCAGCAGCCTCACAGGGGAGTATGGCTACACCTTC
j_call: TRBJ2-7; v_call: TRBV28; d_call: .; clone_size: .; cdr3_aa: CASSLSGSEQYF; cdr3_nt: TGTGCCAGCAGTTTATCAGGAAGCGAGCAGTACTTC
j_call: TRBJ2-3; v_call: TRBV5-6; d_call: TRBD1; clone_size: .; cdr3_aa: CASSLDRAQEYF; cdr3_nt: TGTGCCAGCAGCCTGGACAGGGCCCAGGAGTATTTT
j_call: TRBJ2-7; v_call: TRBV19; d_call: .; clone_size: .; cdr3_aa: CASSPWGSGYEQYF; cdr3_nt: TGTGCCAGTAGTCCCTGGGGGAGCGGGTACGAGCAGTACTTC
j_call: TRBJ1-5; v_call: TRBV18; d_call: TRBD1; clone_size: .; cdr3_aa: CASSPVAGGGQPQHF; cdr3_nt: TGTGCCAGCTCACCAGTTGCAGGGGGCGGTCAGCCCCAGCATTTT
j_call: TRBJ2-7; v_call: TRBV7-7; d_call: TRBD1; clone_size: few; cdr3_aa: CASSSGTGSEQYF; cdr3_nt: TGTGCTAGCAGCTCCGGGACAGGGAGCGAGCAGTACTTC
j_call: TRBJ1-1; v_call: TRBV7-6; d_call: TRBD1; clone_size: .; cdr3_aa: CASSPDRDRTEAFF; cdr3_nt: TGTGCCAGCAGCCCTGACAGGGACCGCACTGAAGCTTTCTTT
j_call: TRBJ1-2; v_call: TRBV5-1; d_call: .; clone_size: .; cdr3_aa: CASSLAGLNVGSYTF; cdr3_nt: TGCGCCAGCAGCCTGGCGGGACTCAATGTAGGGAGCTACACCTTC
j_call: TRBJ2-7; v_call: TRBV19; d_call: TRBD2; clone_size: .; cdr3_aa: CASSPGLAGGLSEQYF; cdr3_nt: TGTGCCAGTAGTCCGGGACTAGCGGGAGGGCTCTCCGAGCAGTACTTC
j_call: TRBJ1-2; v_call: TRBV30; d_call: .; clone_size: .; cdr3_aa: CAWNTGYGYTF; cdr3_nt: TGTGCCTGGAATACAGGTTATGGCTACACCTTC
j_call: TRBJ2-7; v_call: TRBV11-2; d_call: .; clone_size: few; cdr3_aa: CASSLQRLSIEQYF; cdr3_nt: TGTGCCAGCAGCTTACAGAGACTCTCCATCGAGCAGTACTTC
j_call: TRBJ2-1; v_call: TRBV28; d_call: .; clone_size: .; cdr3_aa: CASSFRQDPYNEQFF; cdr3_nt: TGTGCCAGCAGTTTTCGGCAGGATCCCTACAATGAGCAGTTCTTC
j_call: TRBJ2-3; v_call: TRBV5-4; d_call: TRBD2; clone_size: .; cdr3_aa: CASSLSGRSTDTQYF; cdr3_nt: TGTGCCAGCAGCTTAAGCGGGAGGAGTACAGATACGCAGTATTTT
j_call: TRBJ1-1; v_call: TRBV5-1; d_call: .; clone_size: .; cdr3_aa: CASSPGGRGNEAFF; cdr3_nt: TGCGCCAGCAGCCCGGGGGGCCGGGGAAATGAAGCTTTCTTT
j_call: TRBJ2-7; v_call: TRBV6-1; d_call: TRBD2; clone_size: .; cdr3_aa: CASAKAKLAYEQYF; cdr3_nt: TGTGCCAGCGCCAAAGCAAAACTAGCGTACGAGCAGTACTTC
j_call: TRBJ2-1; v_call: TRBV30; d_call: TRBD2; clone_size: .; cdr3_aa: CAWTGGLGNEQFF; cdr3_nt: TGTGCCTGGACGGGGGGGTTAGGAAATGAGCAGTTCTTC
j_call: TRBJ1-4; v_call: TRBV19; d_call: .; clone_size: .; cdr3_aa: CASTPPRAGVEKLFF; cdr3_nt: TGTGCCAGTACCCCCCCGCGGGCAGGGGTCGAAAAACTGTTTTTT
j_call: TRBJ2-1; v_call: TRBV5-4; d_call: .; clone_size: .; cdr3_aa: CASSLERRDEQFF; cdr3_nt: TGTGCCAGCAGCTTGGAGCGACGTGATGAGCAGTTCTTC
j_call: TRBJ2-5; v_call: TRBV30; d_call: TRBD1; clone_size: .; cdr3_aa: CAWTQGQGRPGETQYF; cdr3_nt: TGTGCCTGGACCCAAGGACAGGGGCGGCCCGGGGAGACCCAGTACTTC
j_call: TRBJ2-3; v_call: TRBV25-1; d_call: TRBD2; clone_size: .; cdr3_aa: CASSVLLAGAPDTQYF; cdr3_nt: TGTGCCAGCAGTGTCCTACTAGCGGGAGCACCAGATACGCAGTATTTT
j_call: TRBJ2-1; v_call: TRBV27; d_call: TRBD2; clone_size: .; cdr3_aa: CASSSGTTYNEQFF; cdr3_nt: TGTGCCAGCAGTTCCGGGACTACATACAATGAGCAGTTCTTC
j_call: TRBJ1-4; v_call: TRBV6-1; d_call: .; clone_size: .; cdr3_aa: CATSFGGYEKLFF; cdr3_nt: TGTGCCACCTCCTTCGGAGGCTATGAAAAACTGTTTTTT
j_call: TRBJ1-4; v_call: TRBV10-3; d_call: TRBD1; clone_size: .; cdr3_aa: CAIRGTGVEKLFF; cdr3_nt: TGTGCCATCAGGGGGACAGGGGTCGAAAAACTGTTTTTT
j_call: TRBJ2-1; v_call: TRBV13; d_call: .; clone_size: .; cdr3_aa: CASSNRGGWAYNEQFF; cdr3_nt: TGTGCCAGCAGCAACCGTGGCGGGTGGGCCTACAATGAGCAGTTCTTC
j_call: TRBJ1-5; v_call: TRBV5-8; d_call: .; clone_size: .; cdr3_aa: CASSSGQKINQPQHF; cdr3_nt: TGTGCCAGCAGTTCAGGACAGAAAATCAATCAGCCCCAGCATTTT
j_call: TRBJ1-1; v_call: TRBV13; d_call: .; clone_size: .; cdr3_aa: CASSFSLGGGNTEAFF; cdr3_nt: TGTGCCAGCAGCTTCAGTCTCGGCGGAGGGAACACTGAAGCTTTCTTT
j_call: TRBJ1-6; v_call: TRBV6-5; d_call: TRBD1; clone_size: .; cdr3_aa: CASSSRRTGESSPLHF; cdr3_nt: TGTGCCAGCAGTTCCCGTCGGACAGGGGAGAGCTCACCCCTCCACTTT
j_call: TRBJ2-5; v_call: TRBV7-2; d_call: .; clone_size: once; cdr3_aa: CASTRETQETQYF; cdr3_nt: TGTGCTAGCACGCGGGAAACCCAAGAGACCCAGTACTTC